This T cell receptor (beta chain) was retrieved from a study of blood T cell repertoires in COVID-19. Study overall: From T cells, B-cell-depleted T cells, or PBMCs came the material, which was cDNA or gDNA.

Enrolled through a virtual design, the participants were between 18 and 89 years of age and came from roughly 22 US areas. Recovery meant two consecutive negative NP/OP PCR tests, professional clearance, or resolved symptoms. Measured with immunoSEQ multiplex PCR; TCRdb has only the in-frame clones, and not every one. The sample includes roughly 280,000 clones, just under 90% of them seen just once. The sample comprised PBMCs or T cells enriched from blood (not recorded which). This receptor was identified in a woman aged 55-70 years who had recovered from COVID-19.

The CDR3 DNA follows: TGTGCCAGCAGCCAAGTGGGGCTAGCGCTGAGGGGTAAAGAGACCCAGTACTTC. Translating it yields CASSQVGLALRGKETQYF. This rearrangement joins TRBV3-1 (or the pseudogene TRBV3-2) to TRBJ2-5; possibly TRBD2 for D (6 bases). CDR1 and CDR2 from the germline V gene are LGHDT and YNNKEL (reference sequence). V was shortened by 1 base and J by 3 bases, with 21 bases between the two germline ends. This CDR3 region has 18 residues.